This record covers a single TCR beta chain. Its antigen is not identified. This CDR3 region has 16 residues. The germline gives CDR1 ENHRY, CDR2 SYGVKD. Losses at the gene ends were 4 bases for V and 1 base for J; bases not matched to a gene: 7. The repertoire was sequenced with immunoSEQ multiplex PCR; TCRdb's copy has only in-frame clones and lacks some. The table shows 5,000 to 6,500 clones, with more than 55% occurring only once. CD4+ or CD8+ T cells were sorted as naive CD45RA+ or memory CD45RO+. This sample is part of a study of regulatory dendritic cells for organ transplantation. Study-level results: Considerable individual heterogeneity was seen in alloreactive memory CD8+ T cells. Memory T cells were less diverse than naive, with memory CD8+ most oligoclonal. Mature dendritic cells appeared to drive more memory CD8+ clonal expansion than regulatory ones.

The clonotype originates from a human donor in good health. Material: memory CD8+ T cells from blood. Subset specified: CD45RO+ memory T cells. The V and J genes are TRBV10-3 and TRBJ2-5, with TRBD2 matching 9 bases. In DNA, the CDR3 is TGTGCCATCAGTGGAGAGCTAGCGGGAAGCCAAGAGACCCAGTACTTC. It specifies CAISGELAGSQETQYF.